This T cell receptor beta chain was retrieved from a study of pediatric ulcerative colitis. Sequencing was at survey level. Sequencing was performed with immunoSEQ multiplex PCR; in TCRdb, only in-frame clones are kept and a portion is missing. The sample lists 45,000 to 75,000 clones, 85% to 90% seen once, with about 1.5% in the top ten. About this clone: Its target is not known.

CDR1 and CDR2 (germline): LGHNA, YSLEER. CDR3 size: 15 residues. V lost 1 base and J lost 9; bases outside the gene matches: 7. The study's findings and limits: A couple of rectal CDR3 clonotypes occurred in all ulcerative colitis patients.

Sample: blood. This TCR was recovered from a boy younger than 18 who was a control in a study of pediatric ulcerative colitis. The chain has TRBV4-3 and TRBJ2-1; 9 positions agree with TRBD1. CDR3 sequence: CASSQGVTGGVEQFF. CDR3 nucleotides: TGCGCCAGCAGCCAAGGGGTGACAGGGGGTGTTGAGCAGTTCTTC.